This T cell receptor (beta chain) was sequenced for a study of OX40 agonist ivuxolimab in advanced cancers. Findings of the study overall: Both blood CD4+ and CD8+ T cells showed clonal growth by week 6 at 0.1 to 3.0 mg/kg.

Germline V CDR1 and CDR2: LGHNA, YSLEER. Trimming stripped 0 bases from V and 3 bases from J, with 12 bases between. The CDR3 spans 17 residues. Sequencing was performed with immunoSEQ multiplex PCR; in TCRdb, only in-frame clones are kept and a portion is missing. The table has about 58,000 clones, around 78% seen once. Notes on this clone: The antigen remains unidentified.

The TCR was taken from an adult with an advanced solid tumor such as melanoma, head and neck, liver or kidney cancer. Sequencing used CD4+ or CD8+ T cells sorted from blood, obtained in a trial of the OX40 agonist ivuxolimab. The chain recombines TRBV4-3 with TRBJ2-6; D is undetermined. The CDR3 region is CASSQEPPRGGANVLTF. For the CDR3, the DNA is TGCGCCAGCAGCCAAGAACCCCCCCGAGGTGGGGCCAACGTCCTGACTTTC.